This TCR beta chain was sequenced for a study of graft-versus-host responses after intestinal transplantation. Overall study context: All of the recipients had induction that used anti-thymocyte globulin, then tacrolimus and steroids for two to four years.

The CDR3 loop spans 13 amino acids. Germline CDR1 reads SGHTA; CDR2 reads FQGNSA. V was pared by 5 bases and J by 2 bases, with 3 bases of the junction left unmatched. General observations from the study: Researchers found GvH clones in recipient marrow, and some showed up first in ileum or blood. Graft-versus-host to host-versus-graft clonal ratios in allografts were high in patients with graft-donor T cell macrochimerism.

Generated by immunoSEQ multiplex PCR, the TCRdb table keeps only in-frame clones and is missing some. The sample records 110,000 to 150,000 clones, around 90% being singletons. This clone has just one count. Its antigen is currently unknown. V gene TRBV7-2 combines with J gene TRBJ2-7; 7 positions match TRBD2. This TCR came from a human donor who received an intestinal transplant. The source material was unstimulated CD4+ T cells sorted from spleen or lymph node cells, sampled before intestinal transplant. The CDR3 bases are TGTGCCAGCAGCAGAGGGACTACCTACGAGCAGTACTTC. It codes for CASSRGTTYEQYF.